This T cell receptor (beta chain) is from a study of T cells after yellow fever vaccination. This clonotype was counted only a few times. Its antigen is undetermined. The CDR3 loop spans 14 amino acids. Researchers made TCR cDNA using 5'RACE template switching, and this step added a universal primer site and UMIs. TCRdb used MiXCR to reprocess the 5' RACE reads, holding one entry per CDR3 protein. Of hundreds of thousands of distinct CDR3 sequences listed, approximately 18% are singletons. Points from the study as a whole: Once the booster was given, most primary-vaccination clones reappeared, at over 95% for CD4 and 88% for CD8. CD4 and CD8 compartments shared a small share of clonotypes, likely from convergent recombination.

This chain joins TRBV21-1 and TRBJ2-5; the table's D call of TRBD2 was not tested on the DNA. TRBV21-1 is annotated as a pseudogene. This TCR came from a man aged 18 to 29 who received the YFV17D yellow fever vaccine. The material was PBMCs, obtained before the yellow fever booster vaccination. This chain's CDR3 is CASSYPRLDRTQYF. Written as DNA, the CDR3 is TGTGCCAGCAGCTACCCTCGGTTAGATCGGACCCAGTACTTC.